This is a list of T cell receptor beta chains from one sample in a study of breast tumors, draining lymph nodes, adjacent tissues. TCRdb independently ran MiXCR on the multiplex PCR reads; one entry per CDR3 protein. Among approximately 88,000 distinct CDR3 sequences, roughly 30% were seen once, and the ten largest hold 8.1%. The sample was axillary lymph node tissue. The receptors stem from a female donor with breast cancer. Some clones in this sample may be carry-over from other donors' samples. Each CDR3 is given with its conserved first and last residue. A D gene is named only where the DNA matches it firmly. Some rows have no size entry. The others give once, few or many, or a class for an expanded clone.

j_call: TRBJ1-2
d_call: TRBD1
clone_size: many
v_call: TRBV4-3
cdr3_aa: CASSQRQGNYGYTF
cdr3_nt: TGCGCCAGCAGCCAAAGACAGGGAAACTATGGCTACACCTTC

j_call: TRBJ1-2
d_call: .
clone_size: .
v_call: TRBV12-3/TRBV12-4
cdr3_aa: CASHRLGGQPYGCTF
cdr3_nt: TGTGCCAGCCACCGCCTTGGGGGCCAGCCCTATGGCTGCACCTTC

j_call: TRBJ2-2
d_call: .
clone_size: .
v_call: TRBV7-9
cdr3_aa: CASSETVNTGELFF
cdr3_nt: TGTGCCAGCAGCGAGACCGTGAACACCGGGGAGCTGTTTTTT

j_call: TRBJ2-5
d_call: TRBD2
clone_size: many
v_call: TRBV7-2
cdr3_aa: CASGLAGAHETQYF
cdr3_nt: TGTGCCAGCGGCCTAGCGGGAGCCCACGAGACCCAGTACTTC

j_call: TRBJ1-1
d_call: .
clone_size: once
v_call: TRBV4-2
cdr3_aa: CASSQERLPNTEAFF
cdr3_nt: TGTGCCAGCAGCCAAGAGCGGCTCCCGAACACTGAAGCTTTCTTT

j_call: TRBJ1-5
d_call: .
clone_size: .
v_call: TRBV5-1
cdr3_aa: CASSLAGGLEHF
cdr3_nt: TGCGCCAGCAGCTTGGCGGGAGGGCTCGAGCATTTT

j_call: TRBJ2-3
d_call: .
clone_size: many
v_call: TRBV2
cdr3_aa: CASSGGLRTDTQYF
cdr3_nt: TGTGCCAGCAGTGGTGGGCTCCGCACAGATACGCAGTATTTT

j_call: TRBJ2-1
d_call: .
clone_size: many
v_call: TRBV9
cdr3_aa: CASSVGDYNEQFF
cdr3_nt: TGTGCCAGCAGCGTAGGGGACTACAATGAGCAGTTCTTC

j_call: TRBJ2-7
d_call: TRBD2
clone_size: many
v_call: TRBV7-6
cdr3_aa: CASSLADVAGAAYEQYF
cdr3_nt: TGTGCCAGCAGCTTAGCGGACGTTGCGGGAGCCGCCTACGAGCAGTACTTC

j_call: TRBJ2-2
d_call: TRBD2
clone_size: many
v_call: TRBV24-1
cdr3_aa: CATSRTSGSGDTGELFF
cdr3_nt: TGTGCCACCAGTAGAACTAGCGGGAGCGGAGACACCGGGGAGCTGTTTTTT

j_call: TRBJ2-3
d_call: .
clone_size: many
v_call: TRBV7-9
cdr3_aa: CASSLREVDTQYF
cdr3_nt: TGTGCCAGCAGCTTAAGGGAGGTTGATACGCAGTATTTT

j_call: TRBJ2-6
d_call: .
clone_size: many
v_call: TRBV7-6
cdr3_aa: CASSPIRAGLESGANVLTF
cdr3_nt: TGTGCCAGCAGCCCGATTAGGGCGGGACTCGAATCTGGGGCCAACGTCCTGACTTTC

j_call: TRBJ2-7
d_call: .
clone_size: many
v_call: TRBV6-1
cdr3_aa: CASSNEPGVYEQYF
cdr3_nt: TGTGCCAGCAGTAACGAGCCCGGGGTTTACGAGCAGTACTTC

j_call: TRBJ2-1
d_call: .
clone_size: many
v_call: TRBV7-2
cdr3_aa: CASSSGVTNNEQFF
cdr3_nt: TGTGCCAGCAGCTCGGGAGTAACGAACAATGAGCAGTTCTTC

j_call: TRBJ2-4
d_call: .
clone_size: many
v_call: TRBV29-1
cdr3_aa: CSVVYGLSNENIQYF
cdr3_nt: TGCAGCGTTGTCTACGGACTGTCGAACGAAAACATTCAGTACTTC

j_call: TRBJ2-2
d_call: TRBD2
clone_size: many
v_call: TRBV6-2/TRBV6-3
cdr3_aa: CASSVTSGPSTGELFF
cdr3_nt: TGTGCCAGCAGTGTGACTAGCGGGCCGAGCACCGGGGAGCTGTTTTTT

j_call: TRBJ2-3
d_call: .
clone_size: many
v_call: TRBV24-1
cdr3_aa: CATRDIYTDTQYF
cdr3_nt: TGTGCCACCAGGGACATATACACAGATACGCAGTATTTT

j_call: TRBJ2-7
d_call: TRBD2
clone_size: many
v_call: TRBV28
cdr3_aa: CASTHTSVTYEQYF
cdr3_nt: TGTGCCAGCACCCACACTAGCGTTACCTACGAGCAGTACTTC

j_call: TRBJ2-3
d_call: .
clone_size: many
v_call: TRBV6-5
cdr3_aa: CASRTAGDTQYF
cdr3_nt: TGTGCCAGCAGAACGGCGGGGGATACGCAGTATTTT

j_call: TRBJ2-3
d_call: .
clone_size: many
v_call: TRBV7-9
cdr3_aa: CASSHRVSTDTQYF
cdr3_nt: TGTGCCAGCAGCCACAGGGTTAGCACAGATACGCAGTATTTT

j_call: TRBJ2-3
d_call: TRBD2
clone_size: .
v_call: TRBV6-2/TRBV6-3
cdr3_aa: CASSHPTRLAGVSQYF
cdr3_nt: TGTGCCAGCAGTCACCCTACCCGACTAGCGGGAGTCTCGCAGTATTTT

j_call: TRBJ1-1
d_call: .
clone_size: .
v_call: TRBV20-1
cdr3_aa: CSAKPNTEAFF
cdr3_nt: TGCAGTGCTAAGCCCAACACTGAAGCTTTCTTT

j_call: TRBJ2-5
d_call: .
clone_size: many
v_call: TRBV2
cdr3_aa: CASSGLQETQYF
cdr3_nt: TGTGCCAGCAGTGGACTCCAAGAGACCCAGTACTTC

j_call: TRBJ2-3
d_call: .
clone_size: many
v_call: TRBV6-2/TRBV6-3
cdr3_aa: CASSYRDSTDTQYF
cdr3_nt: TGTGCCAGCAGTTACAGGGACAGCACAGATACGCAGTATTTT

j_call: TRBJ2-7
d_call: .
clone_size: .
v_call: TRBV28
cdr3_aa: CASSLFYGPYEQYF
cdr3_nt: TGTGCCAGCAGTTTATTTTACGGTCCCTACGAGCAGTACTTC

j_call: TRBJ1-5
d_call: TRBD1
clone_size: .
v_call: TRBV7-2
cdr3_aa: CASSLGDRRGGSQPQHF
cdr3_nt: TGTGCCAGCAGCTTAGGGGACAGGCGGGGAGGCAGTCAGCCCCAGCATTTT

j_call: TRBJ2-7
d_call: TRBD2
clone_size: .
v_call: TRBV5-1
cdr3_aa: CASSLETGLAGSYEQYF
cdr3_nt: TGCGCCAGCAGCTTGGAAACAGGACTAGCGGGGTCCTACGAGCAGTACTTC

j_call: TRBJ2-7
d_call: .
clone_size: .
v_call: TRBV7-9
cdr3_aa: CASSLPRGAGQAPYEQYF
cdr3_nt: TGTGCCAGCAGCTTACCCAGAGGAGCGGGACAGGCGCCCTACGAGCAGTACTTC

j_call: TRBJ2-7
d_call: .
clone_size: many
v_call: TRBV4-3
cdr3_aa: CASSQDWNSEQYF
cdr3_nt: TGCGCCAGCAGCCAAGATTGGAATAGCGAGCAGTACTTC

j_call: TRBJ2-2
d_call: .
clone_size: many
v_call: TRBV19
cdr3_aa: CASRSNFGNTGELFF
cdr3_nt: TGTGCCAGTAGGTCAAATTTCGGGAACACCGGGGAGCTGTTTTTT

j_call: TRBJ2-3
d_call: TRBD2
clone_size: many
v_call: TRBV29-1
cdr3_aa: CSAPPAGVRGADTQYF
cdr3_nt: TGCAGCGCACCCCCAGCGGGAGTTAGGGGCGCAGATACGCAGTATTTT

j_call: TRBJ2-5
d_call: TRBD2
clone_size: .
v_call: TRBV28
cdr3_aa: CASTIAPGGGETQYF
cdr3_nt: TGTGCCAGCACCATAGCCCCGGGGGGGGGCGAGACCCAGTACTTC

j_call: TRBJ2-7
d_call: .
clone_size: once
v_call: TRBV20-1
cdr3_aa: CSAEGDPTCEQHF
cdr3_nt: TGCAGTGCTGAAGGGGACCCGACCTGCGAGCAGCACTTC

j_call: TRBJ2-2
d_call: TRBD2
clone_size: many
v_call: TRBV6-4
cdr3_aa: CASSPAAGVTGELFF
cdr3_nt: TGTGCCAGCTCCCCAGCTGCGGGAGTCACCGGGGAGCTGTTTTTT

j_call: TRBJ1-4
d_call: .
clone_size: .
v_call: TRBV28
cdr3_aa: CASSWASGNREKLFF
cdr3_nt: TGTGCCAGCAGTTGGGCTAGCGGGAATAGGGAAAAACTGTTTTTT

j_call: TRBJ2-5
d_call: .
clone_size: .
v_call: TRBV20-1
cdr3_aa: CSARMGQETRYF
cdr3_nt: TGCAGTGCTAGGATGGGCCAAGAGACCCGGTACTTT

j_call: TRBJ2-3
d_call: TRBD2
clone_size: .
v_call: TRBV20-1
cdr3_aa: CSARDGGSDTQYF
cdr3_nt: TGCAGTGCTAGAGATGGCGGGAGTGATACGCAGTATTTT

j_call: TRBJ2-7
d_call: .
clone_size: .
v_call: TRBV25-1
cdr3_aa: CASQPLLSYEQYF
cdr3_nt: TGTGCCAGCCAGCCCTTGCTCTCCTACGAGCAGTACTTC

j_call: TRBJ2-1
d_call: .
clone_size: many
v_call: TRBV6-5
cdr3_aa: CASGGPVDEQFF
cdr3_nt: TGTGCCAGCGGGGGCCCCGTCGATGAGCAGTTCTTC